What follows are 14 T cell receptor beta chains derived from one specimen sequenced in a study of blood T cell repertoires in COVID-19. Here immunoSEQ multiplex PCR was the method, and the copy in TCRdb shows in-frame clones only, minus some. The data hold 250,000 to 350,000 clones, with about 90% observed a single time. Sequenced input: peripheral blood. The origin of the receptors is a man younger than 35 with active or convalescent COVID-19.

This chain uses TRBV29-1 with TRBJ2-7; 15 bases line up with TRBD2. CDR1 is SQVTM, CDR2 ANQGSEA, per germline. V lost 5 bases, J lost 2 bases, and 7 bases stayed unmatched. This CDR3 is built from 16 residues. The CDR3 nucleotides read TGCAGCGTTTGGACTAGCGGGGGGGAGGAACCCTACGAGCAGTACTTC. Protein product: CSVWTSGGEEPYEQYF.

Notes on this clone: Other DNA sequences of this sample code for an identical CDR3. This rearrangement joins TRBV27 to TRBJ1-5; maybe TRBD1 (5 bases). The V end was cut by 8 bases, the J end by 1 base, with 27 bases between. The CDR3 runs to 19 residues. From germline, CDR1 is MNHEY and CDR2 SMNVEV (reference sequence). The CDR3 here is CASANAGTLGVSSNQPQHF. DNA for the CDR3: TGTGCCAGCGCAAACGCCGGGACTCTGGGCGTATCGAGCAATCAGCCCCAGCATTTT.

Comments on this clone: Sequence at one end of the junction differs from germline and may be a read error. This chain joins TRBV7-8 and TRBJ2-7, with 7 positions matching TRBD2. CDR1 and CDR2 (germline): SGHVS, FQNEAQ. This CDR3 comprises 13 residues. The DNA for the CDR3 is TGTGCCAGCAGCCGGCTAGCGGCTTACGAGCTGTACTTC. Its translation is CASSRLAAYELYF. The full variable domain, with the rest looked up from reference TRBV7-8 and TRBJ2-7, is GAGVSQSPRYKVAKRGQDVALRCDPISGHVSLFWYQQALGQGPEFLTYFQNEAQLDKSGLPSDRFFAERPEGSVSTLKIQRTQQEDSAVYLCASSRLAAYELYFGPGTRLTVT.

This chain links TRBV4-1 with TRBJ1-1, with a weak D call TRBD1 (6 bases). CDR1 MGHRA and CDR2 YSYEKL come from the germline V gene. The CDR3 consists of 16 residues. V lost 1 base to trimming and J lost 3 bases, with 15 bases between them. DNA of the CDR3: TGCGCCAGCAGCCAAGGGCGGGGGAGGGGGGACACTGAAGCTTTCTTT. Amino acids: CASSQGRGRGDTEAFF.

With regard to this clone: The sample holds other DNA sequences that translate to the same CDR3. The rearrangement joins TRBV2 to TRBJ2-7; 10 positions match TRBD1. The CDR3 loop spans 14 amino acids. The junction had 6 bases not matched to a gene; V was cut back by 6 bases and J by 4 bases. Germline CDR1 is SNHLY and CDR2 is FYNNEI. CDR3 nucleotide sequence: TGTGCCAGCAGGACCGGGACAGGGGTGTACGAGCAGTACTTC. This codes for CASRTGTGVYEQYF.

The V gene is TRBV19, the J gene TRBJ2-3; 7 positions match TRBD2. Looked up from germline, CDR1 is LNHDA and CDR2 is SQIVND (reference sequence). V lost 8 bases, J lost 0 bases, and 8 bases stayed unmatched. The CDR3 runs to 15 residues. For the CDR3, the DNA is TGTGCCAGTTCCTCTAGCGGAAAAAGCACAGATACGCAGTATTTT. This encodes CASSSSGKSTDTQYF.

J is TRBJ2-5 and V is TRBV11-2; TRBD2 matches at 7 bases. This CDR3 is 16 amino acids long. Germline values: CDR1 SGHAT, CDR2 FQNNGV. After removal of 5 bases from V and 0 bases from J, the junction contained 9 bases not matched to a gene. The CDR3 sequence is CASSPRGAGYQETQYF. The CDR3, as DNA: TGTGCCAGCAGCCCGAGGGGAGCGGGGTACCAAGAGACCCAGTACTTC.

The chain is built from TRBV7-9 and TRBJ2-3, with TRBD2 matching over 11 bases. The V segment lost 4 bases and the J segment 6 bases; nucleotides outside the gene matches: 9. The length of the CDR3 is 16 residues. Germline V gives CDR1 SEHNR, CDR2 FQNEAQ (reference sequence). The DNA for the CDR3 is TGTGCCAGCAGCTATAGCGGGAGGGCAGTCTCCGATACGCAGTATTTT. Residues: CASSYSGRAVSDTQYF.

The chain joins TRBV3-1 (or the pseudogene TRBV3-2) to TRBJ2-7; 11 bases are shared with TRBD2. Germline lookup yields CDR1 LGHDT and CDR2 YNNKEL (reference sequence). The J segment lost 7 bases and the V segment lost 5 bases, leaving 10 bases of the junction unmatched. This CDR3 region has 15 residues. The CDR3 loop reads CASSEKTSGIEEQYF. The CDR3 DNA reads TGTGCCAGCAGCGAAAAGACTAGCGGGATTGAAGAGCAGTACTTC.

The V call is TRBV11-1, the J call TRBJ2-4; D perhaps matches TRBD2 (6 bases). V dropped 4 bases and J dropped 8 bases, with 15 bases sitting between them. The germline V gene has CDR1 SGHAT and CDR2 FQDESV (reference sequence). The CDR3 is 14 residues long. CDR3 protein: CASSSFVGGDIQYF. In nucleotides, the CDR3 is TGTGCCAGCAGCTCTTTCGTCGGGGGAGACATTCAGTACTTC.

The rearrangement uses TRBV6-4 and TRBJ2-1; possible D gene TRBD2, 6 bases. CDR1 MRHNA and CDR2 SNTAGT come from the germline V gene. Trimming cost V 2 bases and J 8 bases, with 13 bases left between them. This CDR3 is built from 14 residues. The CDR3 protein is CASSDGGRWDEQFF. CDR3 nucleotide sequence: TGTGCCAGCAGTGACGGGGGGAGATGGGATGAGCAGTTCTTC.

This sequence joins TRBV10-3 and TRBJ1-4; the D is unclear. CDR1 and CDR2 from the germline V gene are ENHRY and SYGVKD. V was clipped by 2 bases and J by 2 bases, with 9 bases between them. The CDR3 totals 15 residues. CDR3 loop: CAISEEGGTNEKLFF. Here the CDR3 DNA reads TGTGCCATCAGTGAGGAGGGAGGGACTAATGAAAAACTGTTTTTT.

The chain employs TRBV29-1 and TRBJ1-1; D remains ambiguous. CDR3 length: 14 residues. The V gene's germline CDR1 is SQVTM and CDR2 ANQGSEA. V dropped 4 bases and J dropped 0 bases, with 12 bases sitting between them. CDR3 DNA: TGCAGCGTTGGACGCGGTAAGATGAACACTGAAGCTTTCTTT. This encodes CSVGRGKMNTEAFF.

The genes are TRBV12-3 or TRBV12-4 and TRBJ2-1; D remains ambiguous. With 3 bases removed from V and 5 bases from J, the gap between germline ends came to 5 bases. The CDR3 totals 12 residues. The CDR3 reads CASSFRNNEQFF. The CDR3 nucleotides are TGTGCCAGCAGTTTCAGGAACAATGAGCAGTTCTTC.